The source of this T cell receptor (beta chain) is a study of STAT5B mutations in CD4+ large granular lymphocyte leukemia. General study findings and limits: Patient CD4-sorted repertoires looked more clonal than healthy CD4+ repertoires, even without putative leukemic clones. No patients shared main leukemic clonotypes, though roughly 27% appeared at low frequency elsewhere.

Buffy coats from healthy blood donors served as controls. Germline values: CDR1 SNHLY, CDR2 FYNNEI. Deletions cut 7 bases from V and 0 bases from J, with 12 bases between. The CDR3 is 14 amino acids. Repertoires were generated with immunoSEQ multiplex PCR, while TCRdb's copy carries only in-frame clones and drops some. The data show about 22,000 clones, more than 60% seen once. This clone has only a few counts. Its antigen is unidentified. The sample taken for sequencing was CD4+ T cells from blood buffy coats. The genes are TRBV2 and TRBJ1-2; tentatively, D is TRBD1 (6 bases). The receptor was derived from a human donor in good health. CDR3 residues: CASTRTVSNYGYTF. CDR3 DNA: TGTGCCAGCACCCGGACAGTCTCTAACTATGGCTACACCTTC.